This T cell receptor beta chain was obtained from a study of read filtering for tumor transcriptome and immune sequencing. Study information: After DNase treatment, RNA was made into whole-transcriptome libraries.

General study results and limits: IR-seq captured clonotypes deeper and more reliably than RNA-seq. Around 82% of IR-seq clonotypes had a single read, yet these held around 3.3% of reads.

From roughly 390 ng of RNA, a library with molecular barcoded alpha/delta and beta/gamma adaptors was made. TCRdb reanalysed the reads using MiXCR and keeps one entry per CDR3 protein. The profile shows approximately 50,000 distinct CDR3 sequences, less than 25% of them singletons. This clonotype was counted at least ten times. Its antigen is unknown. Sequencing was performed on a population of CD138-negative cells sorted from bone marrow. This sequence was found in a donor aged 40 or older with multiple myeloma.

The CDR3 sequence: CSASRAGLTNEKLFF. The DNA for the CDR3 is TGCAGTGCTAGTCGTGCAGGGTTAACTAATGAAAAACTGTTTTTT. This chain connects TRBV20-1 to TRBJ1-4; D might be TRBD1 (5 bases). Trimming pared 3 bases from V and 1 base from J, leaving 12 bases between. The CDR3 runs 15 residues. CDR1 is DFQATT, CDR2 SNEGSKA, per germline (reference sequence).